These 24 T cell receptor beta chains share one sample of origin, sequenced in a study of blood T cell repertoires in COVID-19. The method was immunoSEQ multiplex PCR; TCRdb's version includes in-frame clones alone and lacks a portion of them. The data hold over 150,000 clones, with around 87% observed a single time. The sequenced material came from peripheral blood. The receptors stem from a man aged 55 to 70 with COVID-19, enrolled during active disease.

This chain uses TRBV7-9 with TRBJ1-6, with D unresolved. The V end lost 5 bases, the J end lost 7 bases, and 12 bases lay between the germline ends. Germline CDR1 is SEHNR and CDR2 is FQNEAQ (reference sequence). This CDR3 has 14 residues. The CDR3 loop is CASSTGVRNSPLHF. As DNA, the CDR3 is TGTGCCAGCAGCACCGGGGTTCGCAATTCACCCCTCCACTTT.

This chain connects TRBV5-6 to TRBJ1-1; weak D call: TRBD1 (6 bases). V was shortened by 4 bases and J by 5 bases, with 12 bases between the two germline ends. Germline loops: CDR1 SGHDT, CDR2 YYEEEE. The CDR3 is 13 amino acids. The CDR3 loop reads CASSRPTGTEAFF. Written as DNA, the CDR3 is TGTGCCAGCAGCAGACCAACAGGGACTGAAGCTTTCTTT.

The CDR3 DNA sequence: TGTGCCAGCAGCCACGGGACAGGAGGCAATCAGCCCCAGCATTTT. Amino acid sequence: CASSHGTGGNQPQHF. The chain links TRBV3-1 (or the pseudogene TRBV3-2) to TRBJ1-5, with 8 bases lining up with TRBD1. The CDR3 has 15 residues. Germline lookup yields CDR1 LGHDT and CDR2 YNNKEL (reference sequence). The J segment lost 2 bases and the V segment lost 3 bases, leaving 3 bases of the junction unmatched.

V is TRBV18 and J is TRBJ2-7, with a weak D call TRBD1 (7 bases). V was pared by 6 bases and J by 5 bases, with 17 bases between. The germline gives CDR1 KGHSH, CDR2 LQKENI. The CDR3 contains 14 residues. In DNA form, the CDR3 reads TGTGCCAGCTCCGACCGGGGCAGGGGGGACGAGCAGTACTTC. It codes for CASSDRGRGDEQYF.

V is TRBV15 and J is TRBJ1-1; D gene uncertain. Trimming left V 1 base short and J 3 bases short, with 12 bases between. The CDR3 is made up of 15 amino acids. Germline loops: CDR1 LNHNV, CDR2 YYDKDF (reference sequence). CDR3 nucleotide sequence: TGTGCCACCAGCAGAGGCCTTCTGGGAGACACTGAAGCTTTCTTT. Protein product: CATSRGLLGDTEAFF.

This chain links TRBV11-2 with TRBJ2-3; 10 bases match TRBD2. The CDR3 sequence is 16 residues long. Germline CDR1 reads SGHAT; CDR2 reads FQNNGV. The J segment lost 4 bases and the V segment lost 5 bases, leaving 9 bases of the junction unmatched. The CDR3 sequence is CASSGTLAGVADTQYF. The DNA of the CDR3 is TGTGCCAGCAGCGGCACCCTAGCGGGAGTTGCAGATACGCAGTATTTT.

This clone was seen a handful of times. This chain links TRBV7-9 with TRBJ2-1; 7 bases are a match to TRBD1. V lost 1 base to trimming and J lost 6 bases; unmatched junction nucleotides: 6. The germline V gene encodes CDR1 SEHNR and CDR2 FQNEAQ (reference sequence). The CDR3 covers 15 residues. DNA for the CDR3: TGTGCCAGCAGCTTAGGGCAGGGGGATATCAATGAGCAGTTCTTC. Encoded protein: CASSLGQGDINEQFF. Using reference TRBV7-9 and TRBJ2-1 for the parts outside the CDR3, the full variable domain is DTGVSQNPRHKITKRGQNVTFRCDPISEHNRLYWYRQTLGQGPEFLTYFQNEAQLEKSRLLSDRFSAERPKGSFSTLEIQRTEQGDSAMYLCASSLGQGDINEQFFGPGTRLTVL.

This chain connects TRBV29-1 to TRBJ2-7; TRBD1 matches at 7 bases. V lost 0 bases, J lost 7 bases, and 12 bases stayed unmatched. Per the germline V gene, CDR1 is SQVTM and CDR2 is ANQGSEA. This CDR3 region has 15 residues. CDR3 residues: CSVEDQIQGINEQYF. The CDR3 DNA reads TGCAGCGTTGAAGATCAGATACAGGGGATCAATGAGCAGTACTTC.

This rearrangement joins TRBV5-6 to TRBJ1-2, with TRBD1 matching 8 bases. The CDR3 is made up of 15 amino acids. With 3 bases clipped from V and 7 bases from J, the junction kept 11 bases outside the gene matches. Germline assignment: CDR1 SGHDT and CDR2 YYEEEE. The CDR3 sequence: CASSSLDRDRGGYTF. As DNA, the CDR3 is TGTGCCAGCAGCTCCTTGGACAGGGACCGAGGTGGCTACACCTTC.

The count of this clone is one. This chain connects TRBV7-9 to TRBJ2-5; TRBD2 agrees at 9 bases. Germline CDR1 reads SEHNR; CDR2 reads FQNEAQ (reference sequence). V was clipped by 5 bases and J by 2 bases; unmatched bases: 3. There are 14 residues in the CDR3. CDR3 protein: CASSQAGGQETQYF. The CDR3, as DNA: TGTGCCAGCAGCCAAGCGGGGGGTCAAGAGACCCAGTACTTC.

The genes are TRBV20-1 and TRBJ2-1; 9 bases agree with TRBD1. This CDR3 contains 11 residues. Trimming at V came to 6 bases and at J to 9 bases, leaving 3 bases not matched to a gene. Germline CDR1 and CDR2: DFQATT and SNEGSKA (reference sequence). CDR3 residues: CSAGTGFEQFF. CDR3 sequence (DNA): TGCAGTGCCGGGACAGGGTTTGAGCAGTTCTTC.

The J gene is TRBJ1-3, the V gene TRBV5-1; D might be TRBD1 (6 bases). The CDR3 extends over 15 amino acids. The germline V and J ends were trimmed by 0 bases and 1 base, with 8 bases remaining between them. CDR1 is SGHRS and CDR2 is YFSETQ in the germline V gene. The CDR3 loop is CASSLAGVSGNTIYF. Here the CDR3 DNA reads TGCGCCAGCAGCTTGGCAGGGGTTTCTGGAAACACCATATATTTT. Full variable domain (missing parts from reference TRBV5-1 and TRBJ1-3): KAGVTQTPRYLIKTRGQQVTLSCSPISGHRSVSWYQQTPGQGLQFLFEYFSETQRNKGNFPGRFSGRQFSNSRSEMNVSTLELGDSALYLCASSLAGVSGNTIYFGEGSWLTVV.

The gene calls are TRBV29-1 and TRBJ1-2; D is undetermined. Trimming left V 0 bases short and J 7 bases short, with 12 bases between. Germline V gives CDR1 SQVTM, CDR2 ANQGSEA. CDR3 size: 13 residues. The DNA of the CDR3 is TGCAGCGTTGAAGATCCCACACTACGTGGCTACACCTTC. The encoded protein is CSVEDPTLRGYTF.

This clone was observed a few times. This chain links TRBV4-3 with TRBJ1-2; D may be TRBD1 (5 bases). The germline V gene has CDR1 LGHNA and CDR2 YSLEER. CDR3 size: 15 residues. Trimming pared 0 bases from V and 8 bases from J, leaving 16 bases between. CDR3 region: CASSQEGSGRDGYTF. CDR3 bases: TGCGCCAGCAGCCAAGAGGGGTCGGGGCGGGACGGCTACACCTTC.

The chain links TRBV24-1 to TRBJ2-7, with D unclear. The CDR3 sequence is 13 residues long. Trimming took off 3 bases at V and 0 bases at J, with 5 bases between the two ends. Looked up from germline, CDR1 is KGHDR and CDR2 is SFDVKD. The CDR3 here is CATSDPISYEQYF. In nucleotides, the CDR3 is TGTGCCACCAGTGATCCTATCTCCTACGAGCAGTACTTC.

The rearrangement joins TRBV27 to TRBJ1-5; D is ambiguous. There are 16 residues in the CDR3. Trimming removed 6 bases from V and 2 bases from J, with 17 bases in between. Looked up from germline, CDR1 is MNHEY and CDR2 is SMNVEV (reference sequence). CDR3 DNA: TGTGCCAGCAGATCTCTTGTGGGCGTTGGCAATCAGCCCCAGCATTTT. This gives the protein CASRSLVGVGNQPQHF.

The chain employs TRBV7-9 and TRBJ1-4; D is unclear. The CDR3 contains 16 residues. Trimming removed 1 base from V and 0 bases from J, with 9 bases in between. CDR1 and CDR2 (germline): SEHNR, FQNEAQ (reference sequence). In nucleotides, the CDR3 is TGTGCCAGCAGCTTAGTAAGGAGCACAACTAATGAAAAACTGTTTTTT. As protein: CASSLVRSTTNEKLFF.

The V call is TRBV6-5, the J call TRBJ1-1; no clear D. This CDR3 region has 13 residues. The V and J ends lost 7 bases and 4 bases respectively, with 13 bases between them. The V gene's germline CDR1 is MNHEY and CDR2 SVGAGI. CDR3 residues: CASTWAGGTEAFF. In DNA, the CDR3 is TGTGCCAGCACTTGGGCCGGTGGCACTGAAGCTTTCTTT.

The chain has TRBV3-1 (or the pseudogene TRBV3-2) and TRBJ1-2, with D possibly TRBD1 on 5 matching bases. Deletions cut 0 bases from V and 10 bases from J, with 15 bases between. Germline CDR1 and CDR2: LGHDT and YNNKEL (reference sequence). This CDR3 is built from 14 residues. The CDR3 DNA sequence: TGTGCCAGCAGCCAAGAGGGATGGGCGGGGGACTACACCTTC. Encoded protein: CASSQEGWAGDYTF.

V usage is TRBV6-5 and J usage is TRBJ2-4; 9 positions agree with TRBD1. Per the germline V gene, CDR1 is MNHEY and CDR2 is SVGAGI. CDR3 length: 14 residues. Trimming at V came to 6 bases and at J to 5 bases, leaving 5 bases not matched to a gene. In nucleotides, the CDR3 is TGTGCCAGCAGAGACCGGGACAGGGAAAACATTCAGTACTTC. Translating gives CASRDRDRENIQYF.

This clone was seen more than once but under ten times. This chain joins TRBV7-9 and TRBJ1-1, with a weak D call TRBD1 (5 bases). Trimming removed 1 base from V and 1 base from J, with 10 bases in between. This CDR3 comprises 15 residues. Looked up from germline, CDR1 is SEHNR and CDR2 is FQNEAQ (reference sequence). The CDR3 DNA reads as TGTGCCAGCAGCTTAGTTCCCCAGGGGAACACTGAAGCTTTCTTT. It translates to CASSLVPQGNTEAFF.

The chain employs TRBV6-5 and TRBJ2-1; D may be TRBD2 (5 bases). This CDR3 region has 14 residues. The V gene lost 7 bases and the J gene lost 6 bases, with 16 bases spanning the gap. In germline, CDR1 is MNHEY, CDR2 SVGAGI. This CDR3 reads CASKRKRDSNEQFF. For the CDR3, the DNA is TGTGCCAGCAAACGAAAACGGGATTCCAATGAGCAGTTCTTC.

The CDR3: CASSFAGGDEKLFF. The CDR3 region has the DNA TGTGCCAGCAGCTTTGCCGGGGGGGATGAAAAACTGTTTTTT. The V gene is TRBV7-9, the J gene TRBJ1-4; D might be TRBD1 (5 bases). CDR1 is SEHNR, CDR2 FQNEAQ, per germline (reference sequence). The CDR3 covers 14 residues. Trimming stripped 3 bases from V and 6 bases from J, with 11 bases between.

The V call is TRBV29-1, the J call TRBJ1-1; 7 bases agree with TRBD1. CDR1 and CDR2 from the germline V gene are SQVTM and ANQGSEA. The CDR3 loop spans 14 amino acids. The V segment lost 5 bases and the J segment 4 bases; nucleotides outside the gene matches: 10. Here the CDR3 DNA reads TGCAGCGTTTTTCCCGGGACAGATGGCACTGAAGCTTTCTTT. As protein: CSVFPGTDGTEAFF.